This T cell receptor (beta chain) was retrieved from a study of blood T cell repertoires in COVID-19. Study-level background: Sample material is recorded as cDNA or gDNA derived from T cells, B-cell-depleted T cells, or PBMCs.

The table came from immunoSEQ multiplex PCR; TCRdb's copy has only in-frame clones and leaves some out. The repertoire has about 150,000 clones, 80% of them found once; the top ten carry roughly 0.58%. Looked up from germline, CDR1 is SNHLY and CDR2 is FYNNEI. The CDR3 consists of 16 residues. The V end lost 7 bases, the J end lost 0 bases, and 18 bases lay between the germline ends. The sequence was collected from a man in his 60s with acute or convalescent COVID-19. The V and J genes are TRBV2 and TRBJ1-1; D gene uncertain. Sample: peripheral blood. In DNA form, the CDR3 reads TGTGCCAGCACCCCCCACGTGAGGGCACTGAACACTGAAGCTTTCTTT. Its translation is CASTPHVRALNTEAFF.